This TCR beta chain was observed in a study of somatic mutations in cytotoxic T cells in rheumatoid arthritis. Study in general: Prior to any treatment and right after diagnosis, patient blood (approximately 33 ml EDTA) was drawn.

The germline CDR1 and CDR2 sequences are LNHDA and SQIVND (reference sequence). This CDR3 spans 15 amino acids. Trimming removed 6 bases at V and 0 bases at J, with 12 bases between. Repertoires were generated with immunoSEQ multiplex PCR, while TCRdb's copy carries only in-frame clones and drops some. The data hold 5,500 or so clones, with 78% observed a single time. This receptor was identified in an adult with rheumatoid arthritis. Sequencing used CD8+ T cells sorted from blood. V usage is TRBV19 and J usage is TRBJ1-5, with no clear D. The CDR3 loop is CASREHGNSNQPQHF. CDR3 bases: TGTGCCAGTAGGGAACACGGGAATAGCAATCAGCCCCAGCATTTT. The whole variable domain, filled in from reference TRBV19 and TRBJ1-5, reads DGGITQSPKYLFRKEGQNVTLSCEQNLNHDAMYWYRQDPGQGLRLIYYSQIVNDFQKGDIAEGYSVSREKKESFPLTVTSAQKNPTAFYLCASREHGNSNQPQHFGDGTRLSIL.